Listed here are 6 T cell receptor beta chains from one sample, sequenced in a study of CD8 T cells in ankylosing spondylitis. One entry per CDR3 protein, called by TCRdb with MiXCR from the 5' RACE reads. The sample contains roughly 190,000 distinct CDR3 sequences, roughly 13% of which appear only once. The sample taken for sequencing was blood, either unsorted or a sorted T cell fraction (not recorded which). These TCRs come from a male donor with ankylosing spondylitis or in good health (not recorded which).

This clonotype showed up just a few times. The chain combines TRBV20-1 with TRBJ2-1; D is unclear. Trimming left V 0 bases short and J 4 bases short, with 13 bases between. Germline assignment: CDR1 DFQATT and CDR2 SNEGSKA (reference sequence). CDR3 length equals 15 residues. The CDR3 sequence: CSARDSTHLYNEQFF. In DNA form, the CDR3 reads TGCAGTGCTAGAGATTCGACTCACTTATACAATGAGCAGTTCTTC.

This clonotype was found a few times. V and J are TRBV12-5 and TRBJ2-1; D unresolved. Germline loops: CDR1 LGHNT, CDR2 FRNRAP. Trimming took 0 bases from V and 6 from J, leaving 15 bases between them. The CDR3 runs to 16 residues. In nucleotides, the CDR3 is TGTGCTAGTGGTTTGGTCCTAAGGGATTTGGGCAATGAGCAGTTCTTC. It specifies CASGLVLRDLGNEQFF.

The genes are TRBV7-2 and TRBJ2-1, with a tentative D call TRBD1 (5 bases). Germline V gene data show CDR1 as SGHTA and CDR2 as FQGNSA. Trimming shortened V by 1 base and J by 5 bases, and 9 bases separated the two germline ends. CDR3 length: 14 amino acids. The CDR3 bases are TGTGCCAGCAGCTTAGTTGGGGCGGACAATGAGCAGTTCTTC. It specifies CASSLVGADNEQFF.

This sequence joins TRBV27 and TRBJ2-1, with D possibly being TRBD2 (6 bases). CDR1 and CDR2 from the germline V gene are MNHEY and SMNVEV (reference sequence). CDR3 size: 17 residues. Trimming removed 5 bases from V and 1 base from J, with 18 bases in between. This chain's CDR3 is CASSPRRGESSYNEQFF. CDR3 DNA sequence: TGTGCCAGCAGTCCAAGGAGGGGAGAGAGTTCCTACAATGAGCAGTTCTTC.

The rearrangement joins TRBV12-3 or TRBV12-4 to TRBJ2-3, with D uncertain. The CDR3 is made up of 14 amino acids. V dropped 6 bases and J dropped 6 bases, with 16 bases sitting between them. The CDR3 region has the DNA TGTGCCAGCAGCCCTACTACCCCGGTGGATACGCAGTATTTT. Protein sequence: CASSPTTPVDTQYF.

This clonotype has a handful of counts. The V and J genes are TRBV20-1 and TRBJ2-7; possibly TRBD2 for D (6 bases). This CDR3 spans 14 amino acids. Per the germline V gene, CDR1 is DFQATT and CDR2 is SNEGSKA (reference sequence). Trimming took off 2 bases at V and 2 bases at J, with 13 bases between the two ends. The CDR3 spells CSARSRGLPYEQYF. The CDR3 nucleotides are TGCAGTGCTAGATCCCGGGGACTTCCCTACGAGCAGTACTTC.